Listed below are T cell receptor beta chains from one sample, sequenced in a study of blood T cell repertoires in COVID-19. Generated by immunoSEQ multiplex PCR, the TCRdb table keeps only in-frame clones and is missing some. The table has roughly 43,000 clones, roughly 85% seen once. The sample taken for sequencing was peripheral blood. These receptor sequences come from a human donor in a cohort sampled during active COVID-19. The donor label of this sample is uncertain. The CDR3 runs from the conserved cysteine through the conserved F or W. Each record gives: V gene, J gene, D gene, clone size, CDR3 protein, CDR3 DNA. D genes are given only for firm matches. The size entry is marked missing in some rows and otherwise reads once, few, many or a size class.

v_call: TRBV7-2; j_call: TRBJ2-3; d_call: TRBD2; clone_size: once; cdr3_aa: CASSPGLAGRSDTQYF; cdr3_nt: TGTGCCAGCAGCCCGGGACTAGCGGGGAGGTCTGATACGCAGTATTTT
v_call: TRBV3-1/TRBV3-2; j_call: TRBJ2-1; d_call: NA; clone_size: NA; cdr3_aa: CASSQGGWSSYNEQFF; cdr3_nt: TGTGCCAGCAGCCAAGGTGGTTGGAGCTCCTACAATGAGCAGTTCTTC
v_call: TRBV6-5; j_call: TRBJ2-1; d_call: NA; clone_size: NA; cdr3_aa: CASSLSAARYNEQFF; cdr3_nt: TGTGCCAGCAGTCTAAGCGCAGCGAGATACAATGAGCAGTTCTTC
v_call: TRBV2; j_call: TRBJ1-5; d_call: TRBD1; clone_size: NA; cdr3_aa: CASIADRVGNQPQHF; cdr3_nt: TGTGCCAGCATTGCAGACAGGGTTGGCAATCAGCCCCAGCATTTT
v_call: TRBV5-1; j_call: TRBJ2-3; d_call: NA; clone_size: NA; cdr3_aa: CASSLETRLRTDTQYF; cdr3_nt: TGCGCCAGCAGCTTGGAGACTAGATTAAGAACAGATACGCAGTATTTT
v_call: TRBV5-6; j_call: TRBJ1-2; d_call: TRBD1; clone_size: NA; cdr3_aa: CASSLQGQGGGYTF; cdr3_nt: TGTGCCAGCAGCTTACAGGGACAGGGGGGCGGCTACACCTTC
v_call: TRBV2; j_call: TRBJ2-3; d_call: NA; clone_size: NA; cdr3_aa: CASSEEGLTGDTQYF; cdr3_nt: TGTGCCAGCAGTGAGGAAGGACTAACGGGGGATACGCAGTATTTT
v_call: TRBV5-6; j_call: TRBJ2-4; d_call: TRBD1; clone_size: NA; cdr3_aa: CASSWAGQGAKNIQYF; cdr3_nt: TGTGCCAGCAGCTGGGCCGGACAGGGGGCCAAAAACATTCAGTACTTC
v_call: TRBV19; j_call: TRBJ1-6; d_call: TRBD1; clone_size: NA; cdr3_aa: CASSSGTGVNSPLHF; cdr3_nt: TGTGCCAGTAGTTCGGGGACAGGGGTAAATTCACCCCTCCACTTT
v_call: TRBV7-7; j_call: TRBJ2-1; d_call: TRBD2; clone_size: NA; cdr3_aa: CASSPGLAFNEQFF; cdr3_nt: TGTGCTAGCAGCCCAGGACTAGCATTCAATGAGCAGTTCTTC
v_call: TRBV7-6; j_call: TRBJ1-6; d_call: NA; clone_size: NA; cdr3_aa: CASSRRTIWDSPLHF; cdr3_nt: TGTGCCAGCAGCCGTCGGACTATTTGGGATTCACCCCTCCACTTT
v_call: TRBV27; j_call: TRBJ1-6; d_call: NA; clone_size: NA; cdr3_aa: CASRRGEGSLDSPLHF; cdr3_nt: TGTGCCAGCAGGAGGGGGGAGGGCTCGCTGGATTCACCCCTCCACTTT
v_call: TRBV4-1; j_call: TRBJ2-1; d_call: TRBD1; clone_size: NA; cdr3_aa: CASSQGNRGSYNEQFF; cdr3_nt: TGCGCCAGCAGCCAAGGAAACAGGGGGTCCTACAATGAGCAGTTCTTC
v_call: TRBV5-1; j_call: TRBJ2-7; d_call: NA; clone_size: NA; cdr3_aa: CASSRGSQIYEQYF; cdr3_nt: TGCGCCAGCAGCCGGGGAAGTCAGATATACGAGCAGTACTTC
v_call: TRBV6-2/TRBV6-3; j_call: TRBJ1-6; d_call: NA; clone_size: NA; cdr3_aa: CASSYGITEYNSPLHF; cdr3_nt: TGTGCCAGCAGTTACGGCATCACCGAATATAATTCACCCCTCCACTTT
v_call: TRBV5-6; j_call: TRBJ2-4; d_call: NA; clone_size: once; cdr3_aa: CASSFPQRRGKNIQYF; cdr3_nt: TGTGCCAGCAGCTTCCCTCAGAGAAGGGGGAAAAACATTCAGTACTTC
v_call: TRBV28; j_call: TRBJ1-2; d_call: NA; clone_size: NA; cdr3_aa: CASRRRDYGYTF; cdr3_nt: TGTGCCAGCAGAAGAAGAGACTATGGCTACACCTTC
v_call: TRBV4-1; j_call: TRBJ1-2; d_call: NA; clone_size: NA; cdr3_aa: CASSQDPGVPRDHGYTF; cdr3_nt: TGCGCCAGCAGCCAAGATCCGGGGGTCCCCAGGGACCATGGCTACACCTTC
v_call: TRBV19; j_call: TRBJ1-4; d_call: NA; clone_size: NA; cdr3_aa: CASRTGPTNEKLFF; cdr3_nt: TGTGCCAGTAGAACAGGGCCAACTAATGAAAAACTGTTTTTT
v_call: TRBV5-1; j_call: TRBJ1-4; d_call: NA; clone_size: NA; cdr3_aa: CASSLEGQRNEKLFF; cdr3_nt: TGCGCCAGCAGCTTGGAAGGACAGCGTAATGAAAAACTGTTTTTT
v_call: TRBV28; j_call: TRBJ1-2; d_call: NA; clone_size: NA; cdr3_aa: CAIAERQSFYGYTF; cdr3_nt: TGTGCCATCGCCGAGAGACAGTCATTCTATGGCTACACCTTC
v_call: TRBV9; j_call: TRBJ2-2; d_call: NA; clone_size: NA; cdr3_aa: CASSAGPVGQRYSGELFF; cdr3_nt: TGTGCCAGCAGCGCCGGGCCGGTTGGACAGAGGTACTCCGGGGAGCTGTTTTTT
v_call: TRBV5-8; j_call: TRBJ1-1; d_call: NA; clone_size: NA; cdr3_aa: CASSPRMGRGNTEAFF; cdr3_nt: TGTGCCAGCAGCCCCAGGATGGGCAGGGGGAACACTGAAGCTTTCTTT
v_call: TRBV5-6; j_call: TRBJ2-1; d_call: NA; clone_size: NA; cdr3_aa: CASSRTMGNEQFF; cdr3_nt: TGTGCCAGCAGTCGGACTATGGGGAATGAGCAGTTCTTC
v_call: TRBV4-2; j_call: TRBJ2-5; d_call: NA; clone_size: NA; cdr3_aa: CASSQGVPGLETQYF; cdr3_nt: TGTGCCAGCAGCCAAGGTGTCCCAGGGTTGGAGACCCAGTACTTC
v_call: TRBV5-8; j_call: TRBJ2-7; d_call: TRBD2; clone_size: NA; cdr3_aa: CASRPRGSSYEQYF; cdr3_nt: TGTGCCAGCAGGCCCCGCGGGAGCTCCTACGAGCAGTACTTC
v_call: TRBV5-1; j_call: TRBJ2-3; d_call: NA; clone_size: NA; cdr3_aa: CASSYIDSSTDTQYF; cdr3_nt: TGCGCCAGCAGCTATATAGACAGCAGCACAGATACGCAGTATTTT
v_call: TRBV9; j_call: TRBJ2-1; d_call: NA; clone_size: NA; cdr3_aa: CASTSVDFRYNEQFF; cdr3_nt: TGTGCCAGCACCTCCGTAGACTTTCGCTACAATGAGCAGTTCTTC
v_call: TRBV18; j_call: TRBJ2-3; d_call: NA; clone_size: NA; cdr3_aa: CASSPQGSLGTDTQYF; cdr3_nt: TGTGCCAGCTCACCCCAGGGATCGCTCGGCACAGATACGCAGTATTTT
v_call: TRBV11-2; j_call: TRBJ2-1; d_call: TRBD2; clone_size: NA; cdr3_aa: CASSLMISGTSNNEQFF; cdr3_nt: TGTGCCAGCAGCTTAATGATCTCCGGGACTAGCAACAATGAGCAGTTCTTC
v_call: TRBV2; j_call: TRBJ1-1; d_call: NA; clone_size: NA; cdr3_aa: CASIGGGRMNTEAFF; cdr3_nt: TGTGCCAGCATCGGGGGGGGAAGAATGAACACTGAAGCTTTCTTT